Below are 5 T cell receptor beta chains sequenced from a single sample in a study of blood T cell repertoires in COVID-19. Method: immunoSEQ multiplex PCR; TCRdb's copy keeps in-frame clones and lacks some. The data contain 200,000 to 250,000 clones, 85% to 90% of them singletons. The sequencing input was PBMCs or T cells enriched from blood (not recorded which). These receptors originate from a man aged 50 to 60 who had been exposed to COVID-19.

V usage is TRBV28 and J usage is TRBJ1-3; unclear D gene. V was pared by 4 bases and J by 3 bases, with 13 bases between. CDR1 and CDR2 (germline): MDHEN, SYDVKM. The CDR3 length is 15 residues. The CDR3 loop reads CASSSLSFLGNTIYF. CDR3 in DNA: TGTGCCAGCAGTTCCTTGTCCTTTCTTGGAAACACCATATATTTT.

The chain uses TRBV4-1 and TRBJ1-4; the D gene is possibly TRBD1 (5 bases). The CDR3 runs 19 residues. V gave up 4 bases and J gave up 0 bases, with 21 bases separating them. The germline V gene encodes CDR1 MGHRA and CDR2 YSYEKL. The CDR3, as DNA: TGCGCCAGCAGCCCGGAGAGCAGGGTTCTCTCTGCAACTAATGAAAAACTGTTTTTT. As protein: CASSPESRVLSATNEKLFF.

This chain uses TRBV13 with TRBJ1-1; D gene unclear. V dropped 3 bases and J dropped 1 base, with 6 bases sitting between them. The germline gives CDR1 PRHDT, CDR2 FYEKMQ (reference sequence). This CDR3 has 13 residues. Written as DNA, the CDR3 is TGTGCCAGCAGCTTCTCCGGGAACACTGAAGCTTTCTTT. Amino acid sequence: CASSFSGNTEAFF.

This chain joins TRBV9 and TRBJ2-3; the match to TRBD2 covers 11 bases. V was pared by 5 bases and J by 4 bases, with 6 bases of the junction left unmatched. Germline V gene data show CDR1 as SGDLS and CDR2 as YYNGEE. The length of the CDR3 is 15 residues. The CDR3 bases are TGTGCCAGCAGTACCTCTAGCGGGAGGTCAGATACGCAGTATTTT. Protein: CASSTSSGRSDTQYF.

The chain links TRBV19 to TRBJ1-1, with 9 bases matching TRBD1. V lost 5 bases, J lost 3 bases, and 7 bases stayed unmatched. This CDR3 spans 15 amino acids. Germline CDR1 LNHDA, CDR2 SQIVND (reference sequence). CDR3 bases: TGTGCCAGTAGTCCTGGGGGACAGGGATACACTGAAGCTTTCTTT. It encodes CASSPGGQGYTEAFF.